Below are 5 T cell receptor beta chains sequenced from a single sample in a study of shared clonotypes between healthy human individuals. The repertoire was sequenced with immunoSEQ multiplex PCR; TCRdb's copy has only in-frame clones and lacks some. The sample lists more than 2 million clones; just under 95% were seen once. Naive CD8 cells lacked CD45RO, underwent positive selection for CCR7 and left out terminally differentiated effector memory CD45RA+ cells. The sequenced sample was naive CD8+ T cells from PBMCs. The receptors stem from a man aged 18 to 35 in good health. Some clones in this sample may be carry-over from other donors' samples.

V usage is TRBV28 and J usage is TRBJ2-7; D is perhaps TRBD1 (5 bases). The V end was cut by 10 bases, the J end by 0 bases, with 16 bases between. The CDR3 totals 14 residues. Germline CDR1 MDHEN, CDR2 SYDVKM. CDR3 DNA: TGTGCCACCAAATCTGCGGACATCTCCTACGAGCAGTACTTC. Protein product: CATKSADISYEQYF.

Remarks on this clone: The same CDR3 also results from other DNA sequences found in this sample. The J gene is TRBJ2-7, the V gene TRBV10-3; no definite D call. Germline V gene sequence: CDR1 ENHRY, CDR2 SYGVKD. With 2 bases removed from V and 1 base from J, the gap between germline ends came to 6 bases. The CDR3 consists of 13 residues. CDR3 coding DNA: TGTGCCATCAGTGAGGGCAGTTCCTACGAGCAGTACTTC. It is translated as CAISEGSSYEQYF.

V and J are TRBV19 and TRBJ2-1; 12 bases align to TRBD2. This CDR3 is 16 amino acids long. Germline V gives CDR1 LNHDA, CDR2 SQIVND (reference sequence). The V segment lost 7 bases and the J segment 7 bases; nucleotides outside the gene matches: 11. For the CDR3, the DNA is TGTGCCAGTACCGACAATCTAGCGGGAGGGCTAAATGAGCAGTTCTTC. Protein: CASTDNLAGGLNEQFF. Based on the CDR3 plus reference TRBV19 and TRBJ2-1, the full variable domain is DGGITQSPKYLFRKEGQNVTLSCEQNLNHDAMYWYRQDPGQGLRLIYYSQIVNDFQKGDIAEGYSVSREKKESFPLTVTSAQKNPTAFYLCASTDNLAGGLNEQFFGPGTRLTVL.

This clone has only a few counts. The sample holds other DNA sequences that translate to the same CDR3. V and J are TRBV27 and TRBJ1-1, with 8 bases aligning to TRBD1. Germline CDR1 reads MNHEY; CDR2 reads SMNVEV (reference sequence). The V segment lost 3 bases and the J segment 4 bases; nucleotides outside the gene matches: 4. The CDR3 runs 14 residues. The CDR3 loop is CASSLTTGGTEAFF. CDR3 nucleotide sequence: TGTGCCAGCAGTTTGACAACAGGGGGCACTGAAGCTTTCTTT.

V and J are TRBV6-1 and TRBJ2-3; maybe TRBD1 (5 bases). The CDR3 totals 15 residues. The germline V gene encodes CDR1 MNHNS and CDR2 SASEGT. The ends were cut back, 6 bases at V and 2 bases at J, with 15 bases in the middle. The CDR3 protein is CASREDTIPTDTQYF. DNA for the CDR3: TGTGCCAGCAGAGAGGACACGATCCCCACAGATACGCAGTATTTT.